A single TCR beta chain is shown here with its context. The sample is drawn from a study of blood T cell repertoires in COVID-19. As for the study in general: Sources were T cells, B-cell-depleted T cells, or PBMCs; the material itself was cDNA or gDNA.

Assay used: immunoSEQ multiplex PCR; TCRdb lists only in-frame clones, some missing. The repertoire includes some 150,000 clones, 78% of them detected once, and over 11% sits in the top ten. Germline trimming cut 4 bases from V and 2 bases from J; bases unmatched to any gene: 4. Germline CDR1 reads LGHDT; CDR2 reads YNNKEL (reference sequence). The CDR3 consists of 15 residues. Sequencing was performed on peripheral blood. This receptor was taken from an elderly woman with acute or convalescent COVID-19. This rearrangement joins TRBV3-1 (or the pseudogene TRBV3-2) to TRBJ2-3; the match to TRBD1 covers 9 bases. The CDR3 sequence: CASSRQGGSTDTQYF. CDR3 coding DNA: TGTGCCAGCAGCCGACAGGGGGGATCCACAGATACGCAGTATTTT.